Listed here are 11 T cell receptor beta chains from one sample, sequenced in a study of blood T cells in healthy people across ages. The use of a sample-barcoded 5' primer and a J-beta primer mix characterized a second PCR of about 6 to 11 cycles. TCRdb passed the 5' RACE reads through MiXCR, listing each CDR3 protein once. The table has roughly 1,500,000 distinct CDR3 sequences, 40% to 50% seen once. The source material was blood. The source of these receptors is a woman aged 18-29 years in good health.

This clonotype came up a few times. The chain joins TRBV5-1 to TRBJ1-2, with unresolved D. V was cut by 0 bases and J by 4 bases, with 13 bases left in between. Germline CDR1 SGHRS, CDR2 YFSETQ. This CDR3 is 15 amino acids long. CDR3 sequence (DNA): TGCGCCAGCAGCTTGGGGAGTGAGGGTCCCTATGGCTACACCTTC. Protein: CASSLGSEGPYGYTF.

Concerning this clonotype itself: At one end the junction does not follow the germline gene, possibly because of a read error. The genes are TRBV2 and TRBJ2-7; D ambiguous. The germline V gene encodes CDR1 SNHLY and CDR2 FYNNEI. CDR3 length: 12 amino acids. CDR3 loop: CAGSEMALEQYF. The CDR3 DNA sequence: TGTGCCGGCAGTGAAATGGCACTTGAGCAGTACTTC.

The chain uses TRBV3-1 and TRBJ2-1; 7 bases are a match to TRBD1. Germline CDR1 reads LGHDT; CDR2 reads YNNKEL (reference sequence). V was pared by 4 bases and J by 5 bases, with 8 bases of the junction left unmatched. This CDR3 has 15 residues. The CDR3 nucleotides read TGTGCCAGCAGCCGGGTGGCAGGGGGAAACAATGAGCAGTTCTTC. Amino acid sequence: CASSRVAGGNNEQFF.

The table lists this clonotype with a few counts. The rearrangement links TRBV7-3 to TRBJ2-1; D may be TRBD1 (6 bases). The CDR3 is made up of 17 amino acids. Trimming took off 2 bases at V and 0 bases at J, with 14 bases between the two ends. From germline, CDR1 is SGHTA and CDR2 FQGTGA. CDR3 coding DNA: TGTGCCAGCAGCTTATTGGGGGCATCCAGCTCCTACAATGAGCAGTTCTTC. Protein sequence: CASSLLGASSSYNEQFF.

CDR3 amino acids: CASSQDMGTDTQYF. CDR3 in DNA: TGCGCCAGCAGCCAAGATATGGGCACAGATACGCAGTATTTT. This chain links TRBV4-1 with TRBJ2-3; no clear D. Germline V lookup: CDR1 MGHRA, CDR2 YSYEKL. The V and J ends lost 0 bases and 1 base respectively, with 5 bases between them. The CDR3 has 14 amino acids.

The table lists this clonotype with many counts. The chain couples TRBV27 to TRBJ2-7, with 10 positions matching TRBD2. CDR1 and CDR2 (germline): MNHEY, SMNVEV (reference sequence). CDR3 size: 15 residues. The V segment lost 5 bases and the J segment 7 bases; nucleotides outside the gene matches: 11. For the CDR3, the DNA is TGTGCCAGCAGTCAGGGACTAGCGTATTACAATGAGCAGTACTTC. Translating gives CASSQGLAYYNEQYF.

Concerning this clonotype itself: This clone may be a read error of a much larger clone one base away. The V and J genes are TRBV4-2 and TRBJ2-7; TRBD2 agrees at 9 bases. The length of the CDR3 is 15 residues. Per germline, CDR1 LGHNA and CDR2 YNFKEQ. The CDR3 bases are TGTGCCGGCAGCTCCCCTAGCGGGGCGACCTACGAGCAGTACTTC. Its translation is CAGSSPSGATYEQYF.

This clonotype has at least ten counts. The chain uses TRBV10-3 and TRBJ1-2; 10 bases line up with TRBD1. CDR1 ENHRY and CDR2 SYGVKD come from the germline V gene. The J segment lost 4 bases and the V segment lost 3 bases, leaving 11 bases of the junction unmatched. This CDR3 contains 17 residues. CDR3 sequence reads: CAISEETGGVLFYGYTF. The CDR3, as DNA: TGTGCCATCAGTGAAGAGACAGGGGGCGTATTATTCTATGGCTACACCTTC.

With respect to this clonotype: An end of the junction differs from the germline gene, which may be a read error. The rearrangement joins TRBV3-1 to TRBJ2-1; TRBD2 matches 8 bases. Germline-derived CDR1 and CDR2 are LGHDT and YNNKEL (reference sequence). The CDR3 has 19 amino acids. The CDR3 DNA reads TGTGCCGGCAGCAATTCGCACTCCGGGACTAGTGTCGCCTACAATGAGCAGTTCTTC. Translating gives CAGSNSHSGTSVAYNEQFF.

This clonotype showed up just a few times. The rearrangement uses TRBV5-1 and TRBJ2-7; no clear D gene. Trimming took off 1 base at V and 1 base at J, with 12 bases between the two ends. The CDR3 is 15 residues long. CDR1 and CDR2 from the germline V gene are SGHRS and YFSETQ. The DNA for the CDR3 is TGCGCCAGCAGCTTGAACTGGGGATTATCCTACGAGCAGTACTTC. Its translation is CASSLNWGLSYEQYF. Combining the CDR3 with reference TRBV5-1 and TRBJ2-7 gives the whole variable domain KAGVTQTPRYLIKTRGQQVTLSCSPISGHRSVSWYQQTPGQGLQFLFEYFSETQRNKGNFPGRFSGRQFSNSRSEMNVSTLELGDSALYLCASSLNWGLSYEQYFGPGTRLTVT.

This clonotype was detected once. The V call is TRBV24-1, the J call TRBJ2-5; D remains ambiguous. CDR3 length: 14 amino acids. From germline, CDR1 is KGHDR and CDR2 SFDVKD. V lost 1 base and J lost 1, with 6 bases in between. The CDR3 region is CATSDFDSQETQYF. The CDR3 bases are TGTGCCACCAGTGATTTCGACTCCCAAGAGACCCAGTACTTC.